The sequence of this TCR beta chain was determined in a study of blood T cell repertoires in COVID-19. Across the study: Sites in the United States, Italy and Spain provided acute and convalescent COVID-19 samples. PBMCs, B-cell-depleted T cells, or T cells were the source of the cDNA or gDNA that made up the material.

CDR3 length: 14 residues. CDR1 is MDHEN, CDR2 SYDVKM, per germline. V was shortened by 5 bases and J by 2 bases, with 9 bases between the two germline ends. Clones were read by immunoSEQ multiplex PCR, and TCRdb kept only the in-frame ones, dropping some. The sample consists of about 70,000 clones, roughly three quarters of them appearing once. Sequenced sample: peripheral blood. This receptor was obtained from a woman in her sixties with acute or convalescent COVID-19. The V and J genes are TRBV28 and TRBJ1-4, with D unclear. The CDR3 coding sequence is TGTGCCAGCAGTACGGGGTCTACTAATGAAAAACTGTTTTTT. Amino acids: CASSTGSTNEKLFF.